This T cell receptor (beta chain) is drawn from a study of cytomegalovirus exposure and HLA in healthy donors. Overall study results and limits: Based on reports, TCR beta sequences accurately predicted HLA-A and HLA-B alleles for most subjects. In a later analysis, TCR beta V- and J-gene trimming showed a link to a missense DCLRE1C variant. Researchers had no immune exposure information except CMV serostatus available.

Trimming pared 4 bases from V and 5 bases from J, leaving 15 bases between. The CDR3 is made up of 14 amino acids. Germline CDR1 is SGHRS and CDR2 is YFSETQ. PCR primers comprised 60 Vbeta and 13 Jbeta primers. Some clones are missing from TCRdb's copy, which holds only in-frame ones; the method was immunoSEQ multiplex PCR. Of hundreds of thousands of clones listed, roughly two thirds are singletons. Worth noting for this clone: The antigen remains unidentified.

This sequence was found in a female donor in good health and CMV-seronegative. Sequencing was done on a sample of PBMCs. The chain links TRBV5-1 to TRBJ1-1; TRBD1 is a possible D gene (5 bases). The CDR3 protein is CASSPPPGGTEAFF. CDR3 in DNA: TGCGCCAGCAGCCCTCCCCCGGGGGGAACTGAAGCTTTCTTT.